The 20 T cell receptor beta chains below all came from one sample that was sequenced in a study of CD4 T cells in relation to SARS-CoV-2 and coronaviruses (dated by TCRdb to the early 2020s). CD4+ T cells from unexposed donors were collected before the COVID-19 pandemic (2011-2018). Receptors were amplified or captured by the immunoSEQ multiplex PCR assay. Not all clones reach the TCRdb copy of this immuneACCESS table, which keeps in-frame sequences only. Checked studies attribute under half of the gap to unresolved V genes and leave the rest unexplained. The sample profile shows just under 65,000 clones; roughly 93% of them were found once. The top ten constitute around 0.13% of the sample. Sequencing used naive CD4+ T cells from PBMCs. The cell subset or site label of this sample denotes: naive CD4+ T cells isolated by negative enrichment. These receptors were obtained from a human donor in good health.

The genes are TRBV28 and TRBJ2-7, with D uncertain. The germline V gene encodes CDR1 MDHEN and CDR2 SYDVKM. Trimming pared 1 base from V and 3 bases from J, leaving 4 bases between. The CDR3 sequence is 12 residues long. CDR3 sequence (DNA): TGTGCCAGCAGTTTATTAAGCTACGAGCAGTACTTC. This gives the protein CASSLLSYEQYF. Supplemented by reference TRBV28 and TRBJ2-7, the full variable domain reads DVKVTQSSRYLVKRTGEKVFLECVQDMDHENMFWYRQDPGLGLRLIYFSYDVKMKEKGDIPEGYSVSREKKERFSLILESASTNQTSMYLCASSLLSYEQYFGPGTRLTVT.

The CDR3 sequence is CASRRTDRENEKLFF. In nucleotides, the CDR3 is TGTGCCAGCAGGCGGACGGACAGGGAGAATGAAAAACTGTTTTTT. J is TRBJ1-4 and V is TRBV5-6; TRBD1 matches 8 bases. V shed 5 bases, J shed 5 bases, and the junction held 8 bases outside the gene matches. The CDR3 is 15 amino acids. In germline, CDR1 is SGHDT, CDR2 YYEEEE.

The chain uses TRBV5-5 and TRBJ1-5; D ambiguous. V lost 1 base and J lost 11, with 16 bases in between. The germline V gene encodes CDR1 SGHKS and CDR2 YYEKEE (reference sequence). The CDR3 runs 14 residues. CDR3 in DNA: TGTGCCAGCAGCTTGCGCCCGGTCTTAGAGGCCCAGCATTTT. This translates into CASSLRPVLEAQHF.

DNA for the CDR3: TGTGCCAGCAGCTTAACTGGAGCGGAGACTTCACCCCTCCACTTT. This translates into CASSLTGAETSPLHF. The chain is built from TRBV7-3 and TRBJ1-6; no reliable D call. The CDR3 runs 15 residues. V lost 0 bases to trimming and J lost 9 bases, with 12 bases between them. CDR1 and CDR2 (germline): SGHTA, FQGTGA.

The V and J genes are TRBV28 and TRBJ2-6, with no clear D. Germline V gene data show CDR1 as MDHEN and CDR2 as SYDVKM. With 6 bases removed from V and 0 bases from J, the gap between germline ends came to 9 bases. CDR3 size: 15 residues. For the CDR3, the DNA is TGTGCCAGCAGCCCCCCGATCTCTGGGGCCAACGTCCTGACTTTC. Encoded protein: CASSPPISGANVLTF.

The V and J genes are TRBV7-9 and TRBJ2-6; perhaps TRBD1 as D (6 bases). The CDR3 loop spans 16 amino acids. CDR1 is SEHNR, CDR2 FQNEAQ, per germline (reference sequence). The V end lost 8 bases, the J end lost 0 bases, and 14 bases lay between the germline ends. The CDR3 region has the DNA TGTGCCAGCGTGAGCCAGGGGAACTCTGGGGCCAACGTCCTGACTTTC. Translating gives CASVSQGNSGANVLTF.

The chain has TRBV9 and TRBJ2-1; 14 nucleotides match TRBD2. The CDR3 is 18 amino acids. Germline-derived CDR1 and CDR2 are SGDLS and YYNGEE. The junction had 11 bases not matched to a gene; V was cut back by 0 bases and J by 9 bases. CDR3 residues: CASSVEDKGLAGEIEQFF. In DNA, the CDR3 is TGTGCCAGCAGCGTAGAGGACAAGGGACTAGCGGGGGAAATTGAGCAGTTCTTC.

The rearrangement joins TRBV7-9 to TRBJ1-6, with D possibly matching TRBD1 (6 bases). The V end was cut by 5 bases, the J end by 9 bases, with 17 bases between. The CDR3 has 15 amino acids. The germline V gene encodes CDR1 SEHNR and CDR2 FQNEAQ (reference sequence). The CDR3 DNA reads as TGTGCCAGCAGCCCCCTTACAGGGCACGGTTCACCCCTCCACTTT. Residues: CASSPLTGHGSPLHF.

Written as DNA, the CDR3 is TGTGCCAGCAGCGTACAAGCGGGAGGCTCCTACAATGAGCAGTTCTTC. Amino acid sequence: CASSVQAGGSYNEQFF. The chain recombines TRBV9 with TRBJ2-1; TRBD2 matches 9 bases. The CDR3 consists of 16 residues. J was trimmed by 0 bases and V by 1 base; bases with no gene match: 2. The germline gives CDR1 SGDLS, CDR2 YYNGEE.

This clone was picked up a small number of times. The rearrangement links TRBV14 to TRBJ2-2; 7 nucleotides align to TRBD1. V dropped 6 bases and J dropped 5; count of bases not matched to a gene: 6. CDR1 and CDR2 from the germline V gene are SGHDN and FVKESK. CDR3 length: 14 residues. The CDR3 nucleotides are TGTGCCAGCAGGCCAGGGGGAAGTACCGGGGAGCTGTTTTTT. This gives the protein CASRPGGSTGELFF.

The DNA of the CDR3 is TGTGCCACATCTAGCGGGAGGCTAAGCACAGATACGCAGTATTTT. This translates into CATSSGRLSTDTQYF. J is TRBJ2-3 and V is TRBV19; 11 nucleotides match TRBD2. After removal of 10 bases from V and 0 bases from J, the junction contained 6 bases not matched to a gene. The CDR3 length is 15 residues. CDR1 LNHDA and CDR2 SQIVND come from the germline V gene (reference sequence). The full variable domain, with the rest looked up from reference TRBV19 and TRBJ2-3, is DGGITQSPKYLFRKEGQNVTLSCEQNLNHDAMYWYRQDPGQGLRLIYYSQIVNDFQKGDIAEGYSVSREKKESFPLTVTSAQKNPTAFYLCATSSGRLSTDTQYFGPGTRLTVL.

The chain uses TRBV6-6 and TRBJ1-4; tentatively, D is TRBD1 (6 bases). In germline, CDR1 is MNHNY, CDR2 SVGAGI (reference sequence). The ends were cut back, 0 bases at V and 2 bases at J, with 7 bases in the middle. CDR3 length: 15 amino acids. As DNA, the CDR3 is TGTGCCAGCAGTTACTCGGGGGGCACTAATGAAAAACTGTTTTTT. It translates to CASSYSGGTNEKLFF.

CDR3 amino acids: CASSDSGSYNEQFF. In DNA form, the CDR3 reads TGCGCCAGCAGTGATAGCGGGTCCTACAATGAGCAGTTCTTC. The genes are TRBV10-1 and TRBJ2-1, with 7 bases matching TRBD2. There are 14 residues in the CDR3. Germline loops: CDR1 WNHNN, CDR2 SYGVQD (reference sequence). V lost 3 bases and J lost 1; bases outside the gene matches: 0.

This clone occurred once. This sequence joins TRBV7-2 and TRBJ2-1; tentatively, D is TRBD1 (6 bases). The ends were cut back, 3 bases at V and 8 bases at J, with 17 bases in the middle. Germline loops: CDR1 SGHTA, CDR2 FQGNSA. The CDR3 has 15 residues. For the CDR3, the DNA is TGTGCCAGCAGCTTTGGGACACCAAGGGTCGATGAGCAGTTCTTC. It yields the protein CASSFGTPRVDEQFF.

The genes are TRBV18 and TRBJ2-1; 11 bases agree with TRBD2. The V and J ends lost 5 bases and 4 bases, in that order; junction bases with no gene match: 10. The CDR3 consists of 17 residues. Germline V gives CDR1 KGHSH, CDR2 LQKENI. CDR3 sequence: CASSYQSTSGSYNEQFF. CDR3 coding DNA: TGTGCCAGCTCATACCAATCAACTAGCGGGAGTTACAATGAGCAGTTCTTC.

The chain employs TRBV5-5 and TRBJ2-1; perhaps TRBD2 as D (6 bases). The CDR3 is made up of 11 amino acids. V was trimmed by 4 bases and J by 14 bases, leaving 13 bases between them. CDR1 and CDR2 (germline): SGHKS, YYEKEE (reference sequence). CDR3 coding DNA: TGTGCCAGCAGCGCCGGGGGAGTAGAGTTCTTC. This gives the protein CASSAGGVEFF.

The CDR3 bases are TGTGCCAGCAGCTCACGGGCCGGACGACCGCGGGAGACCCAGTACTTC. Amino acid sequence: CASSSRAGRPRETQYF. The chain combines TRBV11-2 with TRBJ2-5; D remains ambiguous. CDR1 is SGHAT and CDR2 is FQNNGV in the germline V gene. Trimming cost V 4 bases and J 5 bases, with 20 bases left between them. The CDR3 runs to 16 residues. Full variable domain (remainder filled in from reference TRBV11-2 and TRBJ2-5): EAGVAQSPRYKIIEKRQSVAFWCNPISGHATLYWYQQILGQGPKLLIQFQNNGVVDDSQLPKDRFSAERLKGVDSTLKIQPAKLEDSAVYLCASSSRAGRPRETQYFGPGTRLLVL.

V usage is TRBV28 and J usage is TRBJ1-3; 7 nucleotides align to TRBD1. The CDR3 consists of 15 residues. The germline V gene has CDR1 MDHEN and CDR2 SYDVKM. After removal of 11 bases from V and 0 bases from J, the junction contained 10 bases not matched to a gene. CDR3 DNA: TGTGCCTCACACGGGGGACAGTCCTCTGGAAACACCATATATTTT. This codes for CASHGGQSSGNTIYF.

The chain couples TRBV27 to TRBJ1-1, with TRBD1 as a possible D gene (6 bases). V lost 2 bases to trimming and J lost 0 bases, with 10 bases between them. The CDR3 is 15 residues long. Germline V CDR1 and CDR2: MNHEY, SMNVEV (reference sequence). As DNA, the CDR3 is TGTGCCAGCAGTTTAAAGGGGACATTGAACACTGAAGCTTTCTTT. Its protein is CASSLKGTLNTEAFF.

CDR3: CASSSTNTGELFF. DNA for the CDR3: TGTGCCAGCAGTTCCACGAACACCGGGGAGCTGTTTTTT. This chain joins TRBV12-3 or TRBV12-4 and TRBJ2-2; no definite D call. The V gene lost 4 bases and the J gene lost 0 bases, with 3 bases spanning the gap. The CDR3 is 13 residues long.